A selection of T cell receptor beta chains follows, all from one sample in a study of early T cells in non-severe SARS-CoV-2 infection. MiXCR was run by TCRdb on the 5' RACE reads, yielding one entry per CDR3 protein. Of roughly 50,000 distinct CDR3 sequences in the sample, 8% to 10% are singletons; the top ten hold about a tenth. Specimen: whole blood. Receptors originate from an adult who was a healthcare worker with PCR-confirmed SARS-CoV-2 infection or an uninfected control (not recorded which). CDR3s include the opening cysteine and the closing phenylalanine or tryptophan. The D gene is left open where the match is weak. Some rows mark clone size as missing; the rest say once, few, many or name a class of expanded clone.

d_gene: .
j_gene: TRBJ2-1
v_gene: TRBV7-6
abundance: many
CDR3nt: TGTGCCAGCAGCTTAGGATCTGTTGAGCAGTTCTTC
CDR3aa: CASSLGSVEQFF

d_gene: .
j_gene: TRBJ2-1
v_gene: TRBV9
abundance: few
CDR3nt: TGTGCCAGCAGCGTAGCCGCAAGCTCCTACAATGAGCAGTTCTTC
CDR3aa: CASSVAASSYNEQFF

d_gene: .
j_gene: TRBJ1-1
v_gene: TRBV28
abundance: many
CDR3nt: TGTGCCAGCAGTTTAAGGGCGGGGCGCACTGAAGCTTTCTTT
CDR3aa: CASSLRAGRTEAFF

d_gene: .
j_gene: TRBJ1-6
v_gene: TRBV14
abundance: .
CDR3nt: TGTGCCAGCAGCCAAGCCAGCAATTCACCCCTCCACTTT
CDR3aa: CASSQASNSPLHF

d_gene: .
j_gene: TRBJ2-1
v_gene: TRBV5-4
abundance: .
CDR3nt: TGTGCCAGCAGCTTGAAGGGGAACTTATACAATGAGCAGTTCTTC
CDR3aa: CASSLKGNLYNEQFF

d_gene: .
j_gene: TRBJ2-3
v_gene: TRBV5-1
abundance: many
CDR3nt: TGCGCCAGCAGCGAACAGAGGACAGATACGCAGTATTTT
CDR3aa: CASSEQRTDTQYF

d_gene: TRBD2
j_gene: TRBJ2-3
v_gene: TRBV6-1
abundance: many
CDR3nt: TGTGCCAGCAGTGGGTGGGGACTAGCGGGGACCCGGGCAGATACGCAGTATTTT
CDR3aa: CASSGWGLAGTRADTQYF

d_gene: .
j_gene: TRBJ1-2
v_gene: TRBV10-1
abundance: .
CDR3nt: TGCGCCAGCAGTGATATGCTTGGCTATGGCTACACCTTC
CDR3aa: CASSDMLGYGYTF

d_gene: .
j_gene: TRBJ2-7
v_gene: TRBV29-1
abundance: .
CDR3nt: TGCAGCGTTGAAGGGTACTCCTACGAGCAGTACTTC
CDR3aa: CSVEGYSYEQYF

d_gene: TRBD2
j_gene: TRBJ2-3
v_gene: TRBV7-9
abundance: .
CDR3nt: TGTGCCAGCAGCTTTAGCGGGAGGACCTCAGATACGCAGTATTTT
CDR3aa: CASSFSGRTSDTQYF

d_gene: TRBD1
j_gene: TRBJ2-7
v_gene: TRBV7-6
abundance: .
CDR3nt: TGTGCCAGCAGCTTAGCGGGACAGGGAACCGAGCAGTACTTC
CDR3aa: CASSLAGQGTEQYF

d_gene: TRBD2
j_gene: TRBJ2-3
v_gene: TRBV20-1
abundance: few
CDR3nt: TGCAGTGCTAGAGGTCGAGCTAGCGGGAGGGGACATAGCACAGATACGCAGTATTTT
CDR3aa: CSARGRASGRGHSTDTQYF

d_gene: TRBD1
j_gene: TRBJ2-7
v_gene: TRBV5-1
abundance: many
CDR3nt: TGCGCCAGCAGCTCTTTGGACAGGACCTACGAGCAGTACTTC
CDR3aa: CASSSLDRTYEQYF

d_gene: TRBD1
j_gene: TRBJ1-5
v_gene: TRBV7-9
abundance: many
CDR3nt: TGTGCCAGCAGCTTAACGACAGGGGGAGGTCAGCCCCAGCATTTT
CDR3aa: CASSLTTGGGQPQHF